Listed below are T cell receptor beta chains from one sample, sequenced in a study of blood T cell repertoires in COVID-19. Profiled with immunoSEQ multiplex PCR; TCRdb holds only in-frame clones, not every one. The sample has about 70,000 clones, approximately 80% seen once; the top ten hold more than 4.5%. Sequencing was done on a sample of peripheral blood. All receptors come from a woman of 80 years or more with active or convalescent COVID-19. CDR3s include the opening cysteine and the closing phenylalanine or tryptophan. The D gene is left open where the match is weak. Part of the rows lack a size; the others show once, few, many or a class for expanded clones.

CDR3nt: TGTGCCAGCAGCCGACAGGGGAACACTGAAGCTTTCTTT
CDR3aa: CASSRQGNTEAFF
j_gene: TRBJ1-1
abundance: NA
v_gene: TRBV7-8
d_gene: TRBD1

CDR3nt: TGTGCCAGCAGACACCCCCAAACATCCGAGCAGTACTTC
CDR3aa: CASRHPQTSEQYF
j_gene: TRBJ2-7
abundance: NA
v_gene: TRBV27
d_gene: NA

CDR3nt: TGTGCCAGCAGCGGAAGGACAGGGTACTCGGAGACCCAGTACTTC
CDR3aa: CASSGRTGYSETQYF
j_gene: TRBJ2-5
abundance: few
v_gene: TRBV11-2
d_gene: TRBD1

CDR3nt: TGCGCCAGCAGCTTGACCGAGACAGGGGCCGGGGAGCTGTTTTTT
CDR3aa: CASSLTETGAGELFF
j_gene: TRBJ2-2
abundance: NA
v_gene: TRBV5-1
d_gene: TRBD1

CDR3nt: TGTGCCAGCAGCTTATTGAGCGAGCAGTTCTTC
CDR3aa: CASSLLSEQFF
j_gene: TRBJ2-1
abundance: few
v_gene: TRBV13
d_gene: NA

CDR3nt: TGTGCCAGCAGCCTACAGTCCTCTGGAAACACCATATATTTT
CDR3aa: CASSLQSSGNTIYF
j_gene: TRBJ1-3
abundance: NA
v_gene: TRBV3-1/TRBV3-2
d_gene: NA

CDR3nt: TGTGCCAGCAGCCTGTTTGGGGCTGAGACCCAGTACTTC
CDR3aa: CASSLFGAETQYF
j_gene: TRBJ2-5
abundance: NA
v_gene: TRBV14
d_gene: NA

CDR3nt: TGTGCCAGCAGCGTATTAATGAACACCGGGGAGCTGTTTTTT
CDR3aa: CASSVLMNTGELFF
j_gene: TRBJ2-2
abundance: few
v_gene: TRBV9
d_gene: NA

CDR3nt: TGTGCCAGCAGCGCTACCTACAGGAGCTACAACTATGGCTACACCTTC
CDR3aa: CASSATYRSYNYGYTF
j_gene: TRBJ1-2
abundance: few
v_gene: TRBV7-9
d_gene: NA

CDR3nt: TGTGCCAGTCAGCTAGCGGGAGGGAACACCGGGGAGCTGTTTTTT
CDR3aa: CASQLAGGNTGELFF
j_gene: TRBJ2-2
abundance: NA
v_gene: TRBV28
d_gene: TRBD2